A selection of T cell receptor beta chains follows, all from one sample in a study of OX40 agonist ivuxolimab in advanced cancers. Clones were read by immunoSEQ multiplex PCR, and TCRdb kept only the in-frame ones, dropping some. The data show 45,000 to 60,000 clones, approximately 80% seen once. The source was CD4+ or CD8+ T cells sorted from blood, collected in a trial of the OX40 agonist ivuxolimab. These TCRs come from an adult with an advanced solid tumor such as melanoma, head and neck, liver or kidney cancer. The CDR3 runs from the conserved cysteine through the conserved F or W. Each record gives: CDR3 protein, CDR3 DNA, clone size, V gene, D gene, J gene. The D gene is left open where the match is weak. Only part of the rows carry a size: once, few, many, or a class if the clone is expanded.

CDR3aa: CAGPGPQGQYGYTF
CDR3nt: TGTGCCGGACCTGGACCTCAGGGGCAATATGGCTACACCTTC
abundance: .
v_gene: TRBV30
d_gene: .
j_gene: TRBJ1-2

CDR3aa: CASSATGTGYQPQHF
CDR3nt: TGTGCCAGCAGTGCTACCGGGACAGGCTATCAGCCCCAGCATTTT
abundance: .
v_gene: TRBV2
d_gene: TRBD1
j_gene: TRBJ1-5

CDR3aa: CASSLGGSSDTQYF
CDR3nt: TGTGCCAGCAGCTTAGGTGGGAGTTCAGATACGCAGTATTTT
abundance: .
v_gene: TRBV5-4
d_gene: .
j_gene: TRBJ2-3

CDR3aa: CASSQRSTDRGETQYF
CDR3nt: TGTGCCAGCAGCCAACGTTCCACGGACAGGGGAGAGACCCAGTACTTC
abundance: few
v_gene: TRBV11-2
d_gene: TRBD1
j_gene: TRBJ2-5

CDR3aa: CASRDWYSNQPQHF
CDR3nt: TGTGCCAGCAGAGATTGGTATAGCAATCAGCCCCAGCATTTT
abundance: few
v_gene: TRBV27
d_gene: .
j_gene: TRBJ1-5

CDR3aa: CASSLPQENPRAFF
CDR3nt: TGTGCCAGCTCACTACCCCAGGAAAACCCCCGGGCTTTCTTT
abundance: .
v_gene: TRBV18
d_gene: .
j_gene: TRBJ1-1

CDR3aa: CASSFGESTGELFF
CDR3nt: TGCGCCAGCAGCTTCGGAGAAAGCACCGGGGAGCTGTTTTTT
abundance: .
v_gene: TRBV5-1
d_gene: .
j_gene: TRBJ2-2

CDR3aa: CASSLSRRIPQGLDTQYF
CDR3nt: TGTGCCAGCAGCTTGTCCCGCCGGATACCCCAGGGGTTAGATACGCAGTATTTT
abundance: .
v_gene: TRBV5-4
d_gene: .
j_gene: TRBJ2-3

CDR3aa: CASSLGQGHNEQFF
CDR3nt: TGTGCCAGCAGCTTGGGACAGGGACACAATGAGCAGTTCTTC
abundance: .
v_gene: TRBV11-2
d_gene: TRBD1
j_gene: TRBJ2-1

CDR3aa: CASSLAIPRRPNYGYTF
CDR3nt: TGTGCCAGCAGCTTGGCCATCCCCAGGCGACCTAACTATGGCTACACCTTC
abundance: once
v_gene: TRBV11-2
d_gene: .
j_gene: TRBJ1-2

CDR3aa: CASSLSTVDTQYF
CDR3nt: TGTGCCAGCAGTTTGTCCACGGTGGATACGCAGTATTTT
abundance: once
v_gene: TRBV28
d_gene: .
j_gene: TRBJ2-3

CDR3aa: CAGSHEGQGAWGYTF
CDR3nt: TGTGCCGGCAGTCACGAGGGACAGGGGGCGTGGGGCTACACCTTC
abundance: .
v_gene: TRBV28
d_gene: TRBD1
j_gene: TRBJ1-2

CDR3aa: CASSPGPGGRDYGYTF
CDR3nt: TGTGCCAGCTCACCAGGTCCTGGGGGGCGCGATTATGGCTACACCTTC
abundance: .
v_gene: TRBV18
d_gene: .
j_gene: TRBJ1-2

CDR3aa: CAWSSTGTGFSTNEKLFF
CDR3nt: TGTGCCTGGAGCTCCACCGGGACGGGATTTTCGACTAATGAAAAACTGTTTTTT
abundance: few
v_gene: TRBV30
d_gene: .
j_gene: TRBJ1-4

CDR3aa: CASSSRGSGSTDTQYF
CDR3nt: TGTGCCAGCAGCTCCCGGGGTAGCGGGAGTACAGATACGCAGTATTTT
abundance: .
v_gene: TRBV7-3
d_gene: TRBD2
j_gene: TRBJ2-3

CDR3aa: CAWSRGEETQYF
CDR3nt: TGTGCCTGGAGTAGGGGGGAAGAGACCCAGTACTTC
abundance: .
v_gene: TRBV30
d_gene: .
j_gene: TRBJ2-5

CDR3aa: CASSRAETYEQYF
CDR3nt: TGTGCCAGCAGCCGAGCGGAAACCTACGAGCAGTACTTC
abundance: .
v_gene: TRBV5-5
d_gene: .
j_gene: TRBJ2-7

CDR3aa: CASSVTGGSSLHEQYF
CDR3nt: TGTGCCAGCAGCGTGACTGGCGGGAGTTCCCTCCACGAGCAGTACTTC
abundance: .
v_gene: TRBV9
d_gene: TRBD2
j_gene: TRBJ2-7

CDR3aa: CASMGDSTYEQYF
CDR3nt: TGTGCCAGCATGGGGGACAGCACCTACGAGCAGTACTTC
abundance: few
v_gene: TRBV6-1
d_gene: TRBD1
j_gene: TRBJ2-7

CDR3aa: CASSEESGGNNEQFF
CDR3nt: TGTGCCAGCAGTGAAGAAAGCGGGGGCAACAATGAGCAGTTCTTC
abundance: .
v_gene: TRBV2
d_gene: TRBD2
j_gene: TRBJ2-1

CDR3aa: CASSVATGKETQYF
CDR3nt: TGTGCCAGCAGCGTAGCGACAGGGAAAGAGACCCAGTACTTC
abundance: .
v_gene: TRBV9
d_gene: TRBD1
j_gene: TRBJ2-5

CDR3aa: CASRENGKERFF
CDR3nt: TGCGCCAGCAGGGAGAACGGGAAGGAACGGTTCTTC
abundance: .
v_gene: TRBV5-1
d_gene: .
j_gene: TRBJ2-1

CDR3aa: CASSLFVSGNTGELFF
CDR3nt: TGCGCCAGCAGCCTTTTTGTTAGCGGGAACACCGGGGAGCTGTTTTTT
abundance: .
v_gene: TRBV5-1
d_gene: .
j_gene: TRBJ2-2

CDR3aa: CASRPIRGNHEQFF
CDR3nt: TGTGCCAGCAGGCCCATTAGGGGTAACCATGAGCAGTTCTTC
abundance: .
v_gene: TRBV6-5
d_gene: .
j_gene: TRBJ2-1

CDR3aa: CASSYLQGAAQETQYF
CDR3nt: TGTGCCAGCAGTTACCTTCAGGGGGCCGCCCAAGAGACCCAGTACTTC
abundance: .
v_gene: TRBV6-5
d_gene: TRBD1
j_gene: TRBJ2-5

CDR3aa: CASSILVRRETQYF
CDR3nt: TGTGCCAGCAGCATCCTGGTCCGCAGGGAGACCCAGTACTTC
abundance: few
v_gene: TRBV21-1
d_gene: .
j_gene: TRBJ2-5

CDR3aa: CASSFGGPGWDQYF
CDR3nt: TGTGCCAGCAGTTTTGGCGGCCCCGGATGGGACCAGTACTTC
abundance: .
v_gene: TRBV27
d_gene: .
j_gene: TRBJ2-5

CDR3aa: CASSVSSYEQYF
CDR3nt: TGTGCCAGCAGCGTCAGCTCCTACGAGCAGTACTTC
abundance: .
v_gene: TRBV6-5
d_gene: .
j_gene: TRBJ2-7

CDR3aa: CAITPTGIYEQYF
CDR3nt: TGTGCCATCACCCCCACAGGGATCTACGAGCAGTACTTC
abundance: .
v_gene: TRBV10-3
d_gene: .
j_gene: TRBJ2-7

CDR3aa: CASSPYRTVNTEAFF
CDR3nt: TGCGCCAGCAGCCCCTACAGGACGGTGAACACTGAAGCTTTCTTT
abundance: .
v_gene: TRBV5-1
d_gene: .
j_gene: TRBJ1-1

CDR3aa: CASSLLAGEVETQYF
CDR3nt: TGTGCCAGCTCCCTTCTAGCGGGGGAGGTGGAGACCCAGTACTTC
abundance: .
v_gene: TRBV5-4
d_gene: TRBD2
j_gene: TRBJ2-5

CDR3aa: CASSHGDIIGKLFF
CDR3nt: TGCGCCAGCAGCCATGGGGACATAATTGGAAAACTGTTTTTT
abundance: few
v_gene: TRBV4-3
d_gene: .
j_gene: TRBJ1-4

CDR3aa: CASLGTEAFF
CDR3nt: TGTGCCAGCCTGGGGACTGAAGCTTTCTTT
abundance: .
v_gene: TRBV10-3
d_gene: .
j_gene: TRBJ1-1

CDR3aa: CASSPQGYGYTF
CDR3nt: TGTGCCAGCAGTCCGCAGGGTTATGGCTACACCTTC
abundance: .
v_gene: TRBV27
d_gene: .
j_gene: TRBJ1-2

CDR3aa: CASSMGTGGAKTEAFF
CDR3nt: TGTGCCAGTAGTATGGGAACAGGGGGCGCGAAGACTGAAGCTTTCTTT
abundance: .
v_gene: TRBV19
d_gene: TRBD1
j_gene: TRBJ1-1

CDR3aa: CASNWDLLRGEQFF
CDR3nt: TGTGCCAGCAACTGGGACCTACTAAGGGGTGAGCAGTTCTTC
abundance: .
v_gene: TRBV6-5
d_gene: .
j_gene: TRBJ2-1

CDR3aa: CASSQVGLRQFF
CDR3nt: TGTGCCAGCAGCCAGGTCGGACTCCGACAGTTCTTC
abundance: .
v_gene: TRBV9
d_gene: .
j_gene: TRBJ2-1

CDR3aa: CASSPTETNTEAFF
CDR3nt: TGTGCCAGCTCACCGACAGAGACGAACACTGAAGCTTTCTTT
abundance: .
v_gene: TRBV18
d_gene: .
j_gene: TRBJ1-1

CDR3aa: CASSPGSQAQFF
CDR3nt: TGTGCCAGCAGCCCAGGATCCCAGGCACAGTTCTTC
abundance: .
v_gene: TRBV5-6
d_gene: .
j_gene: TRBJ2-1

CDR3aa: CAWNLGQYGYTF
CDR3nt: TGTGCCTGGAACCTAGGACAGTATGGCTACACCTTC
abundance: .
v_gene: TRBV30
d_gene: .
j_gene: TRBJ1-2

CDR3aa: CASSQSPGQPSGANVLTF
CDR3nt: TGCGCCAGCAGCCAATCTCCGGGACAACCCTCTGGGGCCAACGTCCTGACTTTC
abundance: .
v_gene: TRBV4-1
d_gene: .
j_gene: TRBJ2-6

CDR3aa: CASSLAGTGLNIQYF
CDR3nt: TGTGCCAGCAGCCTCGCGGGGACAGGGCTGAACATTCAGTACTTC
abundance: few
v_gene: TRBV7-9
d_gene: TRBD1
j_gene: TRBJ2-4

CDR3aa: CASSSSGTSGSIGELFF
CDR3nt: TGTGCCAGCTCATCATCCGGGACTAGCGGGAGTATCGGGGAGCTGTTTTTT
abundance: .
v_gene: TRBV18
d_gene: TRBD2
j_gene: TRBJ2-2

CDR3aa: CASSFPGTGGYETQYF
CDR3nt: TGTGCCAGCAGCTTTCCCGGGACAGGGGGCTATGAGACCCAGTACTTC
abundance: once
v_gene: TRBV5-6
d_gene: TRBD1
j_gene: TRBJ2-5

CDR3aa: CASSSGGQGRTEAFF
CDR3nt: TGTGCCAGCAGTTCAGGGGGACAGGGTAGGACTGAAGCTTTCTTT
abundance: .
v_gene: TRBV13
d_gene: TRBD1
j_gene: TRBJ1-1

CDR3aa: CASSLRDRAVEQYF
CDR3nt: TGTGCCAGCAGCCTACGGGACAGGGCCGTTGAGCAGTACTTC
abundance: .
v_gene: TRBV6-5
d_gene: TRBD1
j_gene: TRBJ2-7

CDR3aa: CASSLAGPGRAFF
CDR3nt: TGTGCCAGCAGCTTGGCCGGTCCCGGGAGAGCTTTCTTT
abundance: .
v_gene: TRBV5-6
d_gene: .
j_gene: TRBJ1-1

CDR3aa: CSATEKRNEQFF
CDR3nt: TGCAGCGCCACGGAGAAGAGGAATGAGCAGTTCTTC
abundance: few
v_gene: TRBV29-1
d_gene: .
j_gene: TRBJ2-1

CDR3aa: CASSFPSSGHNEQFF
CDR3nt: TGTGCCAGCAGCTTCCCCTCCAGCGGACACAATGAGCAGTTCTTC
abundance: .
v_gene: TRBV7-3
d_gene: .
j_gene: TRBJ2-1

CDR3aa: CASSSEASGTGFSYTF
CDR3nt: TGTGCCAGCAGCTCGGAAGCGTCCGGGACAGGGTTCAGCTACACCTTC
abundance: .
v_gene: TRBV7-6
d_gene: TRBD1
j_gene: TRBJ1-2

CDR3aa: CASSQILGRAGETQYF
CDR3nt: TGCGCCAGCAGCCAAATCTTGGGTCGGGCAGGGGAGACCCAGTACTTC
abundance: .
v_gene: TRBV4-3
d_gene: .
j_gene: TRBJ2-5

CDR3aa: CATHYGQANTEAFF
CDR3nt: TGTGCCACCCACTATGGACAGGCGAACACTGAAGCTTTCTTT
abundance: once
v_gene: TRBV6-6
d_gene: TRBD1
j_gene: TRBJ1-1

CDR3aa: CASSGNRGDNSPLHF
CDR3nt: TGCGCCAGCAGCGGAAACAGGGGCGATAATTCACCCCTCCACTTT
abundance: .
v_gene: TRBV5-1
d_gene: TRBD1
j_gene: TRBJ1-6

CDR3aa: CASSQQSSGEQFF
CDR3nt: TGTGCCAGCAGTCAGCAAAGCAGCGGTGAGCAGTTCTTC
abundance: .
v_gene: TRBV2
d_gene: .
j_gene: TRBJ2-1

CDR3aa: CASSSRRGLNTEAFF
CDR3nt: TGTGCCAGCAGCTCTAGGAGGGGTTTGAACACTGAAGCTTTCTTT
abundance: once
v_gene: TRBV11-3
d_gene: .
j_gene: TRBJ1-1

CDR3aa: CASSPATSGSYNEQFF
CDR3nt: TGTGCCAGCAGCCCCGCGACTAGCGGGAGTTACAATGAGCAGTTCTTC
abundance: .
v_gene: TRBV5-5
d_gene: TRBD2
j_gene: TRBJ2-1

CDR3aa: CASNLRVAGDYGYTF
CDR3nt: TGTGCCAGCAACCTTAGAGTCGCTGGGGACTATGGCTACACCTTC
abundance: .
v_gene: TRBV7-9
d_gene: .
j_gene: TRBJ1-2

CDR3aa: CASSIPTDRANYGYTF
CDR3nt: TGTGCCAGTAGTATTCCCACGGACAGGGCTAACTATGGCTACACCTTC
abundance: .
v_gene: TRBV19
d_gene: TRBD1
j_gene: TRBJ1-2

CDR3aa: CSARGQPQHF
CDR3nt: TGCAGTGCTAGGGGTCAGCCCCAGCATTTT
abundance: few
v_gene: TRBV20-1
d_gene: .
j_gene: TRBJ1-5

CDR3aa: CSVGGGNSNQPQHF
CDR3nt: TGCAGCGTTGGTGGGGGAAATAGCAATCAGCCCCAGCATTTT
abundance: few
v_gene: TRBV29-1
d_gene: .
j_gene: TRBJ1-5